The clone carrying this T cell receptor (beta chain) was counted a few times. This sample is part of a study of metastatic and nonmetastatic thyroid tumors. All patients reached thyroid surgery having received no treatment beforehand. MiXCR re-clonotyped the PCR reads for TCRdb. The data hold about 21,000 clones, with around 28% observed a single time. J lost 7 bases, V lost 5 bases, and 10 bases had no gene match. The CDR3 length is 14 residues. Germline V lookup: CDR1 MNHNS, CDR2 SASEGT. Sequencing was carried out using blood. The gene calls are TRBV6-1 and TRBJ1-2; TRBD1 aligns across 7 bases. The TCR originated in a female donor with papillary thyroid cancer or a benign thyroid nodule (not recorded which). Some clones in this sample may be carry-over from other donors' samples. CDR3 sequence (DNA): TGTGCCAGCAGTCTAGACCCGGGACAGTTTGGCTACACCTTC. It codes for CASSLDPGQFGYTF.